A selection of T cell receptor beta chains follows, all from one sample in a study of cytomegalovirus exposure and HLA in healthy donors. Assay: immunoSEQ multiplex PCR; the TCRdb copy retains only in-frame clones and omits some. The sample holds 150,000 to 200,000 clones, roughly 65% seen once. Sequenced input: PBMCs. Receptors originate from a young woman in good health and CMV-seropositive. Both conserved end residues are part of each CDR3. A D gene is named only where the DNA matches it firmly. Part of the rows lack a size; the others show once, few, many or a class for expanded clones.

V	D	size	J	DNA	CDR3
TRBV5-1	-	-	TRBJ2-3	TGCGCCAGCAGGGCGGCAGGCCGAACAGGTACGCAGTATTTT	CASRAAGRTGTQYF
TRBV28	-	-	TRBJ1-1	TGTGCCAGCAGTCATCGAGGGGGTGAAGCTTTCTTT	CASSHRGGEAFF
TRBV6-5	TRBD2	-	TRBJ2-5	TGTGCCAGCAAAGCGGGGGGTGGGGTTGGGACCCAGTACTTC	CASKAGGGVGTQYF
TRBV7-2	-	-	TRBJ2-7	TGTGCCAGCAGCTTAGGGACAGCCTACGAGCAGTACTTC	CASSLGTAYEQYF
TRBV19	-	once	TRBJ1-5	TGTGCCAGTTTTCTGCGGGGTACCCAGCATTTT	CASFLRGTQHF
TRBV18	-	-	TRBJ1-5	TGTGCCAGCTCACTCGCAGGGCAGAATCAGCCCCAGCATTTT	CASSLAGQNQPQHF
TRBV27	TRBD1	-	TRBJ1-1	TGTGCCAGCAGTTTCCAGGGGGCCGCTGAAGCTTTCTTT	CASSFQGAAEAFF
TRBV28	TRBD1	-	TRBJ1-2	TGTGCCAGCAGTAACGCTGGGACAGCCCCCCGGCTTGGCTACACCTTC	CASSNAGTAPRLGYTF
TRBV6-6	-	once	TRBJ1-4	TGTGCCAGCAGTCCCTCGGGGGGAACTAATGAAAAACTGTTTTTT	CASSPSGGTNEKLFF
TRBV4-1	TRBD2	-	TRBJ2-2	TGCGCCAGCAGCCCCAGGGCGGGACTAGCGGGGAGGACCGGGGAGCTGTTTTTT	CASSPRAGLAGRTGELFF
TRBV4-3	-	few	TRBJ2-3	TGCGCCAGCAGCCAAGAACCCCACTCTCCCGATACGCAGTATTTT	CASSQEPHSPDTQYF
TRBV5-6	-	-	TRBJ2-5	TGTGCCACCTCCGGTCCGGTGCCGGGGGAGACCCAGTACTTC	CATSGPVPGETQYF
TRBV7-9	-	-	TRBJ2-1	TGTGCCAGCAGCTTTCATGCGGGTCGGGCTGGGAATGAGCAGTTCTTC	CASSFHAGRAGNEQFF
TRBV28	TRBD1	-	TRBJ2-7	TGTGCCAGCAGTTTATGGGACAGGGGGGAAGCGGGGACCTACGAGCAGTACTTC	CASSLWDRGEAGTYEQYF
TRBV5-8	-	-	TRBJ2-6	TGTGCCAGCAGCCCCGGGAGACTACGAGGGGCCAACGTCCTGACTTTC	CASSPGRLRGANVLTF
TRBV7-6	-	-	TRBJ2-7	TGTGCCAGCGTCCCTTACCCTGGAGGGGCGATCTACGAGCAGTACTTC	CASVPYPGGAIYEQYF
TRBV29-1	TRBD1	-	TRBJ1-4	TGCAGCGCGTGGACCGGGACAGGGGGCGAAAAACTGTTTTTT	CSAWTGTGGEKLFF
TRBV7-9	-	few	TRBJ2-3	TGTGCCAGCGCAGATTATACAGATACGCAGTATTTT	CASADYTDTQYF
TRBV30	-	-	TRBJ2-5	TGTGCCTGGAGTTGGACTTATAAGAAGTCCGGGGAGCAGTACTTC	CAWSWTYKKSGEQYF
TRBV27	-	-	TRBJ2-1	TGTGCCAGCAGTTTTTCTGGCAGCTCCTACAATGAGCAGTTCTTC	CASSFSGSSYNEQFF
TRBV18	TRBD1	-	TRBJ1-3	TGTGCCAGCTCACCACAGGGGGCCGGAACTGGAAACACCATATATTTT	CASSPQGAGTGNTIYF
TRBV9	-	once	TRBJ2-3	TGTGCCAGCAGCGTATCAGGGCGGAGCACAGATACGCAGTATTTT	CASSVSGRSTDTQYF
TRBV2	TRBD2	-	TRBJ2-5	TGTGCCAGCAGTCTCCGATCGCTAGCGGGGGAAACGGAGACCCAGTACTTC	CASSLRSLAGETETQYF
TRBV18	-	-	TRBJ1-3	TGTGCCAGCTCATCGGTAGACTCTGGAAACACCATATATTTT	CASSSVDSGNTIYF
TRBV5-1	-	once	TRBJ1-1	TGCGCCAGCAGCTGGGGCGCGGGGACTGAGGCTTTCTTT	CASSWGAGTEAFF
TRBV19	-	once	TRBJ2-7	TGTGCCAGTAGTCTGCTGGACTCCGGCTCCTACGAGCAGTACTTC	CASSLLDSGSYEQYF
TRBV28	TRBD1	-	TRBJ1-1	TGTGCCAGCAGTTACATCCGGGACAGGGTGGGTGAAGCTTTCTTT	CASSYIRDRVGEAFF
TRBV5-1	TRBD1	-	TRBJ1-5	TGCGCCAGCAGCCCAGACGGACAGGGGGGGTATCAGCCCCAGCATTTT	CASSPDGQGGYQPQHF
TRBV5-6	-	-	TRBJ2-3	TGTGCCAGCAGCTTGGGGAAACGGAGGGCCACAGATACGCAGTATTTT	CASSLGKRRATDTQYF
TRBV6-5	-	few	TRBJ2-1	TGTGCCAGCAGTTACGGGACACCTAGCTCCTACAATGAGCAGTTCTTC	CASSYGTPSSYNEQFF
TRBV2	TRBD2	-	TRBJ2-3	TGTGCTAGCAGCGGTGGACTAGCGGGTTACTCAGATACGCAGTATTTT	CASSGGLAGYSDTQYF
TRBV5-8	TRBD1	-	TRBJ1-1	TGTGCCAGCAGCTTGATGGGGGGACAGGAATCGAACACTGAAGCTTTCTTT	CASSLMGGQESNTEAFF
TRBV18	TRBD1	-	TRBJ1-5	TGTGCCAGCTCACCAAACGGACCGGGACAGGGAGGCAATCAGCCCCAGCATTTT	CASSPNGPGQGGNQPQHF
TRBV4-1	TRBD2	-	TRBJ2-7	TGCGCCAGCAGCCAAGGGGGGGGGTCCTACGAGCAGTACTTC	CASSQGGGSYEQYF
TRBV11-1	-	few	TRBJ2-1	TGTGCCAGCAGCTTATTTGACTCCGGGGTGGATGAGCAGTTCTTC	CASSLFDSGVDEQFF
TRBV6-5	-	-	TRBJ2-7	TGTGCCAGCAGTTGGACCCCAGGGTTCGAGCAGTACTTC	CASSWTPGFEQYF
TRBV7-9	-	-	TRBJ2-3	TGTGCCAGCAGCGCGGTCTCACTCATTACAGATACGCAGTATTTT	CASSAVSLITDTQYF
TRBV29-1	TRBD1	-	TRBJ2-2	TGCAGCGTCGTTGACAGGGGTCCCGGGGAGCTGTTTTTT	CSVVDRGPGELFF
TRBV7-9	TRBD2	-	TRBJ2-7	TGTGCCAGCAGATCAACCGGGACTAGCGGGGACGAGCAGTACTTC	CASRSTGTSGDEQYF